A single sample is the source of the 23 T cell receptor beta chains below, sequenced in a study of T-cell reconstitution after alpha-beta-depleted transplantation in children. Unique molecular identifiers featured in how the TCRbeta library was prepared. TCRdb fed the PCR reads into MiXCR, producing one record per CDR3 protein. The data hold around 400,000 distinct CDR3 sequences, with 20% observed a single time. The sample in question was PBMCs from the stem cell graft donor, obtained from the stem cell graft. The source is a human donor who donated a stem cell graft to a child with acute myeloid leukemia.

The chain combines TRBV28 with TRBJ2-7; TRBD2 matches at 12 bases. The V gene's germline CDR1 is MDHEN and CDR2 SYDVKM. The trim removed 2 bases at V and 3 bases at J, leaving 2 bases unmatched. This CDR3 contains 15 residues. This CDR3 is CASSLTGLAGYEQYF. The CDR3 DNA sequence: TGTGCCAGCAGTTTAACGGGACTAGCGGGCTACGAGCAGTACTTC.

This chain's CDR3 is CASSPKTDQEQFF. The CDR3 nucleotides read TGTGCCAGCAGTCCAAAGACGGACCAAGAGCAGTTCTTC. The chain has TRBV12-3 or TRBV12-4 and TRBJ2-1, with no clear D. The V end was cut by 5 bases, the J end by 10 bases, with 15 bases between. The length of the CDR3 is 13 residues.

The CDR3 DNA is TGTGCCAGCGTATTGACAGCCCTGGGGGGCTACACCTTC. It encodes CASVLTALGGYTF. V and J are TRBV6-9 and TRBJ1-2; D possibly corresponds to TRBD1 (5 bases). The CDR3 is made up of 13 amino acids. Trimming took off 8 bases at V and 8 bases at J, with 18 bases between the two ends. CDR1 is MNHGY and CDR2 is SVAAGI in the germline V gene.

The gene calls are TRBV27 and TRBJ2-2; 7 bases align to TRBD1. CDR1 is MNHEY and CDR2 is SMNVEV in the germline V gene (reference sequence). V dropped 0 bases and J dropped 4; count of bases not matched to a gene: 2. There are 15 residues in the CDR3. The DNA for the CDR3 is TGTGCCAGCAGTTTATCGGGACAGTCCACCGGGGAGCTGTTTTTT. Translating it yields CASSLSGQSTGELFF.

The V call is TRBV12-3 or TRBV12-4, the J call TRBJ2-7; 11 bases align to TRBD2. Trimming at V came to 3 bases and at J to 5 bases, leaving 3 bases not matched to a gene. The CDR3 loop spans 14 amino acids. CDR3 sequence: CASSFTSGSHEQYF. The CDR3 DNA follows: TGTGCCAGCAGTTTCACTAGCGGGAGCCACGAGCAGTACTTC.

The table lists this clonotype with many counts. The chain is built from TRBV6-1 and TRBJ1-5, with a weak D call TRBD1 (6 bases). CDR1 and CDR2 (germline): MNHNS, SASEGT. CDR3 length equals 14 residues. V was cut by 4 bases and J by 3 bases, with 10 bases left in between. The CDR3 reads CASSGQADNQPQHF. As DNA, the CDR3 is TGTGCCAGCAGTGGACAGGCTGACAATCAGCCCCAGCATTTT.

Here the CDR3 DNA reads TGTGCCAGCAGCCCACCTTCAGGATACACTGAAGCTTTCTTT. Translated: CASSPPSGYTEAFF. The chain links TRBV13 to TRBJ1-1, with no clear D. The CDR3 is made up of 14 amino acids. V lost 5 bases, J lost 3 bases, and 13 bases lay in between. The V gene's germline CDR1 is PRHDT and CDR2 FYEKMQ (reference sequence).

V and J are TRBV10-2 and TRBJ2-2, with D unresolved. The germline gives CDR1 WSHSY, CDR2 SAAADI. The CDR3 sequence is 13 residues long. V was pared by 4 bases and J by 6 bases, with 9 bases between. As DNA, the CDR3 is TGCGCCAGCAGTGCCGAACACTCCGGGGAGCTGTTTTTT. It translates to CASSAEHSGELFF.

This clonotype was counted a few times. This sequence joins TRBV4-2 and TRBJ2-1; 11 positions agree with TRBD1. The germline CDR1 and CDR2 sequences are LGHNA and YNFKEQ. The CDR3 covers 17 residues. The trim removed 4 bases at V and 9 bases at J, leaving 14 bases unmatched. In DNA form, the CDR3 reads TGTGCCAGCAGCCCCCACCCGGGACAGGGGGTATTTATTGAGCAGTTCTTC. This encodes CASSPHPGQGVFIEQFF.

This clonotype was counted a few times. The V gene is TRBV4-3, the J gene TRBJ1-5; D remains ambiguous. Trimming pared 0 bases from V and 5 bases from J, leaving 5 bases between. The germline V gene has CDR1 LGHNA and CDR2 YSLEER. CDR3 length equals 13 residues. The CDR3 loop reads CASSQEADQPQHF. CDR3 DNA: TGCGCCAGCAGCCAAGAGGCGGATCAGCCCCAGCATTTT.

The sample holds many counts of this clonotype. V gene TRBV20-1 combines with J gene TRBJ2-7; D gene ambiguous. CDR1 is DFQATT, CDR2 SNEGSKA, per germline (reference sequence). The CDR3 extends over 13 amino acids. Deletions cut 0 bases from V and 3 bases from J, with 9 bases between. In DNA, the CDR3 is TGCAGTGCTAGAGATCGGAGCCACTACGAGCAGTACTTC. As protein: CSARDRSHYEQYF.

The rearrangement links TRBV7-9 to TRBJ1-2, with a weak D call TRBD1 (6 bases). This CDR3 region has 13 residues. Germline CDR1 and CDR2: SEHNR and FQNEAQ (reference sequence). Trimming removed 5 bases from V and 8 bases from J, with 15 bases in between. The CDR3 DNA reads TGTGCCAGCAGCCGCCGGACAGAAGGAGGCTACACCTTC. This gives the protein CASSRRTEGGYTF.

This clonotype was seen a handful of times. The CDR3 nucleotides are TGTGCCAGCAAGACAGGGGGACACGAGCAGTACTTC. Translating gives CASKTGGHEQYF. V gene TRBV12-3 or TRBV12-4 combines with J gene TRBJ2-7, with TRBD1 matching 9 bases. After removal of 7 bases from V and 5 bases from J, the junction contained 3 bases not matched to a gene. The CDR3 spans 12 residues.

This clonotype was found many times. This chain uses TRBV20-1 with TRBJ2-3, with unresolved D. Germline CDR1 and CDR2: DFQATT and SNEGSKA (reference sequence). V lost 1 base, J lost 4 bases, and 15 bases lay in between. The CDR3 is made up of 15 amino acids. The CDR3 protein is CSARGAPSGPDTQYF. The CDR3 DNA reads TGCAGTGCTAGAGGTGCCCCGTCGGGCCCAGATACGCAGTATTTT.

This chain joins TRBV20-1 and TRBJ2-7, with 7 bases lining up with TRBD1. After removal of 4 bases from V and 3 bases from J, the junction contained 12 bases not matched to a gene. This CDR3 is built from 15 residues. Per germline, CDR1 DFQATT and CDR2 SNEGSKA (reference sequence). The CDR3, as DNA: TGCAGTGCTATTTTTCCCCAAGACAGGGACTACGAGCAGTACTTC. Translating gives CSAIFPQDRDYEQYF.

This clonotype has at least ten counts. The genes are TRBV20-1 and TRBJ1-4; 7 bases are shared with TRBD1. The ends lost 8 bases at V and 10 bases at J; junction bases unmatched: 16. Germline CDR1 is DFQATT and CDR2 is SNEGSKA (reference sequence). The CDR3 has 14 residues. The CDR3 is CSSRLAGTDGKLFF. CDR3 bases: TGCAGTAGCCGTTTGGCTGGGACAGATGGAAAACTGTTTTTT.

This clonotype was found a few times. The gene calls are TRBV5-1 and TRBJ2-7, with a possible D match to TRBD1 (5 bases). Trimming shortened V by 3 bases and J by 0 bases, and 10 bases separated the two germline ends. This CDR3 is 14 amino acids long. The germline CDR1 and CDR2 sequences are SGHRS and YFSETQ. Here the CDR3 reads CASSSSTGSYEQYF. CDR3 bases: TGCGCCAGCAGCTCCTCAACAGGCTCCTACGAGCAGTACTTC.

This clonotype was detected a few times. The CDR3 sequence is CASTLGVQPQHF. Here the CDR3 DNA reads TGTGCCAGCACTCTAGGGGTGCAGCCCCAGCATTTT. The V gene is TRBV12-3 or TRBV12-4, the J gene TRBJ1-5; TRBD1 is a possible D gene (5 bases). The CDR3 totals 12 residues. Trimming pared 7 bases from V and 7 bases from J, leaving 11 bases between.

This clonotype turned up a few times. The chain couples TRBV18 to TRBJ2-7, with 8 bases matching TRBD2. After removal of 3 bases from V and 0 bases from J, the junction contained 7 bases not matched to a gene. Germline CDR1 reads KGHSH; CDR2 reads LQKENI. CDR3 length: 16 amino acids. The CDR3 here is CASSPRRGESSYEQYF. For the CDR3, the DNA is TGTGCCAGCTCACCTCGGCGGGGGGAGAGCTCCTACGAGCAGTACTTC.

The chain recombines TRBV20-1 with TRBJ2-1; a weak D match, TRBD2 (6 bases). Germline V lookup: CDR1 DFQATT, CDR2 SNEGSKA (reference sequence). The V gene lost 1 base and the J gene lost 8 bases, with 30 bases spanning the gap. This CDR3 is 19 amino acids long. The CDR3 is CSARAPLGAKLLGLYEQFF. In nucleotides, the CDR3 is TGCAGTGCTAGAGCGCCTCTAGGGGCCAAATTACTGGGACTCTATGAGCAGTTCTTC.

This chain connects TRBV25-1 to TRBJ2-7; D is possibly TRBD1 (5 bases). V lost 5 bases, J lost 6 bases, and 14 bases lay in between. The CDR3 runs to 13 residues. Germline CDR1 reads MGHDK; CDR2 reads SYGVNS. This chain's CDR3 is CASSPHQGLEQYF. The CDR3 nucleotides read TGTGCCAGCAGTCCCCATCAGGGTCTCGAGCAGTACTTC.

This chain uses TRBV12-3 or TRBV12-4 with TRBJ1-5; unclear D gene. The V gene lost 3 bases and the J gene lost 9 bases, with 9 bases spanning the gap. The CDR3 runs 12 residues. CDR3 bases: TGTGCCAGCAGTTTCGCCTCAGCGCCCCAGCATTTT. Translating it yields CASSFASAPQHF.

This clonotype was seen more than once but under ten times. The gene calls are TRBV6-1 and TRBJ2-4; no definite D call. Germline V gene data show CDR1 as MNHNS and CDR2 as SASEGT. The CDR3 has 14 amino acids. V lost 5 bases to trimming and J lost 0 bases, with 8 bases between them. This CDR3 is CASSRSLAKNIQYF. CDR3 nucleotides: TGTGCCAGCAGTAGGAGCTTAGCCAAAAACATTCAGTACTTC.